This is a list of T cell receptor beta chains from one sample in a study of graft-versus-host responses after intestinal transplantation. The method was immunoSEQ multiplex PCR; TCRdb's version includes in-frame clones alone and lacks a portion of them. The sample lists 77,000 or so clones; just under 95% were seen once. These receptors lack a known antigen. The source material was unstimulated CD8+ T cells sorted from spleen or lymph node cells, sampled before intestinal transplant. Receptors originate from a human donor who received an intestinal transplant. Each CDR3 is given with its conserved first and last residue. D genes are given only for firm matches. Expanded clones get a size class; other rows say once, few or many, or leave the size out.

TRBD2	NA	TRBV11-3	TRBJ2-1	TGTGCCAGCAGCTTAAGCGGGACTAGCTGTACCAATGAGCAGTTCTTC	CASSLSGTSCTNEQFF
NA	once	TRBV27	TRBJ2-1	TGTGCCAGCAGTTTAGGAGGGGGTAGTCCTTACAATGAGCAGTTCTTC	CASSLGGGSPYNEQFF
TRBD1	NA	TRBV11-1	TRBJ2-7	TGTGCCAGCAGCTTATCCTTGGGGACAGGGTCCTACGAGCAGTACTTC	CASSLSLGTGSYEQYF
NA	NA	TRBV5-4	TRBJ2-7	TGTGCCAGCAGCTTGGAGTCTAGCTACGAGCAGTACTTC	CASSLESSYEQYF
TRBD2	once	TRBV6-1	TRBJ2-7	TGTGCCAGCAGACCACTAGCGGGAGGGCTCTACGAGCAGTACTTC	CASRPLAGGLYEQYF
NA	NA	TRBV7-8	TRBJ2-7	TGTGCCAGCAGCTTAGAGGACGGGATCGACTACGAGCAGTACTTC	CASSLEDGIDYEQYF
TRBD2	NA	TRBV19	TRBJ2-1	TGTGCCAGTAGTATTGTTATCAGGACTAGAGGGAATGAGCAGTTCTTC	CASSIVIRTRGNEQFF
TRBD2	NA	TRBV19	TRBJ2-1	TGTGCCAGTAGTGGGGGGGAGGTATACAATGAGCAGTTCTTC	CASSGGEVYNEQFF
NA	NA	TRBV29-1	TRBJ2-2	TGCAGCGTTGAAACCTCTAGCGCCGGGGAGCTGTTTTTT	CSVETSSAGELFF
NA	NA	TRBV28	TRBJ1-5	TGTGCCAGCAGCCCTATCCCGCCCAGGCCTAGCAATCAGCCCCAGCATTTT	CASSPIPPRPSNQPQHF
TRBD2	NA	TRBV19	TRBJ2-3	TGTGCCAGTAGTATTCGAACCGAGACTAGCGGCACAGATACGCAGTATTTT	CASSIRTETSGTDTQYF
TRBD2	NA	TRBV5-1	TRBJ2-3	TGCGCCAGCAGGGGCAATAGCGGGAGGGAATCTAGCACAGATACGCAGTATTTT	CASRGNSGRESSTDTQYF
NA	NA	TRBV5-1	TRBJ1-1	TGCGCCAGCAGCCGGAGGGATAGAAACACTGAAGCTTTCTTT	CASSRRDRNTEAFF
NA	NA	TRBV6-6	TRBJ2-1	TGTGCCAGCAGTTACCCGGGACGATCCACCAATGAGCAGTTCTTC	CASSYPGRSTNEQFF
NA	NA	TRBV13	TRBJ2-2	TGTGCCATCACACAGGGAGAGGGCGGGGAGCTGTTTTTT	CAITQGEGGELFF
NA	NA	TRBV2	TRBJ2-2	TGTGCCAGCAGTGAGGTGTACACCGGGGAGCTGTTTTTT	CASSEVYTGELFF
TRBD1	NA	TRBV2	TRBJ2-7	TGTGCCAGCAGTGACCAGGGACAGACCTCCTACGAGCAGTACTTC	CASSDQGQTSYEQYF
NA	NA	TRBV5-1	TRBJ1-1	TGCGCCAGCACACCGGTGGGGGGAGGTCCACCGAACACTGAAGCTTTCTTT	CASTPVGGGPPNTEAFF
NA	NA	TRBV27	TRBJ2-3	TGTGCCAGCAGTTTACATCGTCTCGGGCCCAGCACAGATACGCAGTATTTT	CASSLHRLGPSTDTQYF
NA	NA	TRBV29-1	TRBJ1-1	TGCAGCGTATGCCGGGTGACGAACACTGAAGCTTTCTTT	CSVCRVTNTEAFF
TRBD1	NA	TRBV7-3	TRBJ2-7	TGTGCCAGCTCTGGGGACAGCCTCGAGCAGTACTTC	CASSGDSLEQYF
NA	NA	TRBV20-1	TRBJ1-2	TGCAGTGCAGCCTATGGCTACACCTTC	CSAAYGYTF
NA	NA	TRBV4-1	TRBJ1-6	TGCGCCAGCAGCCAAGTACGAGGGCCTTTACATAATTCACCCCTCCACTTT	CASSQVRGPLHNSPLHF